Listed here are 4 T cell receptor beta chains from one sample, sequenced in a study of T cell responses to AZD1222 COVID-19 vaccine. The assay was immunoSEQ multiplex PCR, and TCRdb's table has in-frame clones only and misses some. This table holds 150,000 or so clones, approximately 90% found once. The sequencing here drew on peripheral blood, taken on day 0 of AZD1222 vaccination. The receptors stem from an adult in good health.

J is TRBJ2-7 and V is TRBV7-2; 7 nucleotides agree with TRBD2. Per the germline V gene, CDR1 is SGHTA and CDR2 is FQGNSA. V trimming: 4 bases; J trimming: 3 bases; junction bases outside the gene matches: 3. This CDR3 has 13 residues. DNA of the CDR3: TGTGCCAGCAGCTCCTCGGGGGGCTACGAGCAGTACTTC. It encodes CASSSSGGYEQYF.

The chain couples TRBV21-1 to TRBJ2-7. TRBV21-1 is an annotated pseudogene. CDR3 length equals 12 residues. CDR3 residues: CASSKERYEQYF. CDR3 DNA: TGTGCCAGCAGCAAAGAACGTTACGAGCAGTACTTC.

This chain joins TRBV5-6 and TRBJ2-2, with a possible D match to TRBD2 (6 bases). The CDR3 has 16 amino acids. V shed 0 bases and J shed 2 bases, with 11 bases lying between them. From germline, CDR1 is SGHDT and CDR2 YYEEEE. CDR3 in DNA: TGTGCCAGCAGCTTGGAGACGGGGACTAACACCGGGGAGCTGTTTTTT. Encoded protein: CASSLETGTNTGELFF.

The CDR3 region is CTSSQESPGRNEKLFF. CDR3 sequence (DNA): TGCACCAGCAGCCAAGAGAGCCCAGGGAGGAATGAAAAACTGTTTTTT. J is TRBJ1-4 and V is TRBV1. TRBV1 is marked as a pseudogene. The CDR3 is made up of 16 amino acids.